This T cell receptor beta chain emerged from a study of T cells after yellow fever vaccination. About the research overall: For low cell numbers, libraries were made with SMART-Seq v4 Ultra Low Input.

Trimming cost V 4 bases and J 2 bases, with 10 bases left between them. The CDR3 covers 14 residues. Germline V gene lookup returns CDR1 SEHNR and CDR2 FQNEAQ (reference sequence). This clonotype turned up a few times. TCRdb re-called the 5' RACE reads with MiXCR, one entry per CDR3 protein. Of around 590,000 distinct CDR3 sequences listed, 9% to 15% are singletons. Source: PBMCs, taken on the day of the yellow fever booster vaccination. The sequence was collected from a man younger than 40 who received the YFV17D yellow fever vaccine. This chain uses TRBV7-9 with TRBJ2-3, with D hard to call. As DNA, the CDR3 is TGTGCCAGCAGCTCTCGCGACACCACAGATACGCAGTATTTT. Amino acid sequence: CASSSRDTTDTQYF.